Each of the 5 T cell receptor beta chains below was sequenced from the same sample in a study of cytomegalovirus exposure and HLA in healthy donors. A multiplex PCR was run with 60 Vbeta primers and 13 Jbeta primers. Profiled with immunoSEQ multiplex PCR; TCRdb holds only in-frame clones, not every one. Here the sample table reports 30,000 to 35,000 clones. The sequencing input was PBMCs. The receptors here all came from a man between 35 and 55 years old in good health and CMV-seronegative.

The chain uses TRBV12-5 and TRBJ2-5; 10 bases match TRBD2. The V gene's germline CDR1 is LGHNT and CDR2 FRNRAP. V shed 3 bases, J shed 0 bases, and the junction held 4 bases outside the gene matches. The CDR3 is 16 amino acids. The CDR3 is CASGFVLAGDQETQYF. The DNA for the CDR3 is TGTGCTAGTGGTTTCGTCCTAGCGGGGGACCAAGAGACCCAGTACTTC.

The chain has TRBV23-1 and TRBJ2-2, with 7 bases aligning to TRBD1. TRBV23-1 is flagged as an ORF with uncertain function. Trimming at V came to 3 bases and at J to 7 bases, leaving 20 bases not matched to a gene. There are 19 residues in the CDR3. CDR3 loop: CASSHPYPSHRGVSGELFF. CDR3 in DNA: TGCGCCAGCAGTCACCCTTACCCCTCACACAGGGGAGTTAGCGGGGAGCTGTTTTTT.

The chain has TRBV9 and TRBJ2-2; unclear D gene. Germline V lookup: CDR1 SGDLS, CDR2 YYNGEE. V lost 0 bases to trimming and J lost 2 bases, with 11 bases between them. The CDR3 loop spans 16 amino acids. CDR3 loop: CASSVAISINTGELFF. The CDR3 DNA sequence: TGTGCCAGCAGCGTAGCCATTAGCATAAACACCGGGGAGCTGTTTTTT.

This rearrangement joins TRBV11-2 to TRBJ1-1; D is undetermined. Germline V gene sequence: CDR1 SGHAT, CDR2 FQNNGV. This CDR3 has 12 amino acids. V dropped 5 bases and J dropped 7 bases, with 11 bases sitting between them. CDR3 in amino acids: CASSRWTFEAFF. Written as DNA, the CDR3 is TGTGCCAGCAGCCGTTGGACTTTTGAAGCTTTCTTT.

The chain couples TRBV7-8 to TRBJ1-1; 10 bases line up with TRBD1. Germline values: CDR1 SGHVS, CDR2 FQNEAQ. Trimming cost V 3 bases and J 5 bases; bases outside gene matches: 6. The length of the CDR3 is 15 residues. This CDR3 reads CASSFRQGARTEAFF. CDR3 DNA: TGTGCCAGCAGCTTTCGACAGGGGGCGAGGACTGAAGCTTTCTTT.